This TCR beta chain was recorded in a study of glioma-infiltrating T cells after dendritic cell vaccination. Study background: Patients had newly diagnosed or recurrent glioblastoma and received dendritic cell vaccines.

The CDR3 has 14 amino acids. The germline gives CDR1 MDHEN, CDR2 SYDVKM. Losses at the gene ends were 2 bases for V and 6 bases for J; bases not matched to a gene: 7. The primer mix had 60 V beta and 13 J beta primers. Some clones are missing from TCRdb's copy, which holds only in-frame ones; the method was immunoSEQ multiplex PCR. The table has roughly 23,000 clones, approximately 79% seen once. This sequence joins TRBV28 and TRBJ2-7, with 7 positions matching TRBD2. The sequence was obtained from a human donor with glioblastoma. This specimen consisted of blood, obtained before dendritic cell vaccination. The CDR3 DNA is TGTGCCAGCAGTTTAAGCGGGGCCCTAGGCGAGCAGTACTTC. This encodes CASSLSGALGEQYF.